This is a list of T cell receptor beta chains from one sample in a study of neurological immune-mediated disorders. MiXCR was run by TCRdb on the 5' RACE reads, yielding one entry per CDR3 protein. The top ten hold less than 2% of the sample, which has 80,000 or so distinct CDR3 sequences, roughly 10% seen once. Sequenced: PBMCs. These TCRs come from a man aged 45-60 years in good health. The CDR3 runs from the conserved cysteine through the conserved F or W. Each record gives: D gene, J gene, V gene, clone size, CDR3 protein, CDR3 DNA. The D gene is left open where the match is weak. Size values are once, few and many counts, or a class for expanded clones, and some rows have none.

. | TRBJ2-3 | TRBV12-3/TRBV12-4 | once | CASRWGLASTDTQYF | TGTGCCAGCCGTTGGGGTCTAGCTAGCACAGATACGCAGTATTTT
TRBD1 | TRBJ1-5 | TRBV9 | many | CASSKEDRLNQPQHF | TGTGCCAGCAGCAAAGAGGACAGGCTCAATCAGCCCCAGCATTTT
TRBD1 | TRBJ2-3 | TRBV18 | many | CASSPQTGTGGTDTQYF | TGTGCCAGCTCACCCCAAACGGGGACAGGGGGCACAGATACGCAGTATTTT
. | TRBJ2-1 | TRBV4-1 | many | CASSQDTFLSQGNEQFF | TGCGCCAGCAGCCAAGATACGTTCCTGTCCCAGGGAAATGAGCAGTTCTTC
. | TRBJ1-5 | TRBV24-1 | many | CATSDRAGNQPQHF | TGTGCCACCAGTGACAGGGCGGGCAATCAGCCCCAGCATTTT
. | TRBJ2-1 | TRBV7-7 | many | CASSLEVTSRNEQFF | TGTGCCAGCAGCTTAGAGGTAACTAGCCGCAATGAGCAGTTCTTC
. | TRBJ2-7 | TRBV14 | few | CASSPTTPGVEQYF | TGTGCCAGCAGCCCTACAACCCCAGGGGTCGAGCAGTACTTC
TRBD1 | TRBJ1-3 | TRBV9 | . | CARSVSGTGDNPSGNTIYF | TGTGCCAGAAGCGTATCTGGGACAGGGGACAACCCTTCTGGAAACACCATATATTTT
. | TRBJ1-6 | TRBV12-3/TRBV12-4 | many | CASSLWGLGSPLHF | TGTGCCAGCAGTTTGTGGGGGTTAGGCTCACCCCTCCACTTT
TRBD2 | TRBJ2-1 | TRBV5-1 | many | CASSPPLAGAYNEQFF | TGCGCCAGCAGCCCCCCCCTAGCGGGGGCCTACAATGAGCAGTTCTTC
. | TRBJ2-2 | TRBV6-2/TRBV6-3 | many | CASSYSVKGTGELFF | TGTGCCAGCAGTTACTCCGTTAAGGGCACCGGGGAGCTGTTTTTT
TRBD2 | TRBJ2-3 | TRBV28 | many | CASSYRGEFGQYF | TGTGCCAGCAGTTACCGGGGGGAATTTGGGCAGTATTTT
TRBD2 | TRBJ2-3 | TRBV5-4 | many | CASSSRLAGGADTQYF | TGTGCCAGCAGCTCTCGACTAGCGGGAGGGGCAGATACGCAGTATTTT
TRBD1 | TRBJ2-7 | TRBV27 | many | CASSFRDSSYEQYF | TGTGCCAGCAGTTTCCGGGACAGCTCCTACGAGCAGTACTTC
. | TRBJ2-3 | TRBV28 | many | CASSLRGGTDTQYF | TGTGCCAGCAGTTTACGTGGGGGCACAGATACGCAGTATTTT
. | TRBJ2-7 | TRBV10-3 | many | CAISEGFRQQLVDEQYF | TGTGCCATCAGTGAGGGGTTCAGACAGCAGCTCGTCGACGAGCAGTACTTC
TRBD2 | TRBJ2-3 | TRBV20-1 | many | CSASPGVAGDTDTQYF | TGCAGTGCTAGCCCGGGGGTAGCGGGGGACACAGATACGCAGTATTTT
. | TRBJ2-5 | TRBV7-3 | many | CASSLTRDRKETQYF | TGTGCCAGCAGCTTAACGCGGGACAGAAAAGAGACCCAGTACTTC
. | TRBJ2-7 | TRBV20-1 | many | CSARVITDSPYEQYF | TGCAGTGCTAGAGTCATAACAGACAGTCCCTACGAGCAGTACTTC
. | TRBJ2-1 | TRBV14 | many | CASSHRRTSPTYNEQFF | TGTGCCAGCAGCCACCGCCGGACATCTCCCACTTACAATGAGCAGTTCTTC
. | TRBJ2-1 | TRBV9 | many | CASSVTTGTETYNEQFF | TGTGCCAGCAGCGTCACCACCGGGACCGAGACCTACAATGAGCAGTTCTTC
. | TRBJ1-5 | TRBV12-3/TRBV12-4 | many | CASRSREGGQPQHF | TGTGCCAGCAGATCCCGGGAAGGGGGTCAGCCCCAGCATTTT
TRBD1 | TRBJ1-1 | TRBV5-1 | many | CASSLRTGGSNTEAFF | TGCGCCAGCAGCTTGAGGACAGGGGGATCGAACACTGAAGCTTTCTTT
. | TRBJ1-1 | TRBV7-9 | many | CASSLTGTAGEAFF | TGTGCCAGCAGCTTAACAGGTACGGCCGGTGAAGCTTTCTTT
. | TRBJ2-5 | TRBV5-1 | many | CASSLAISQETQYF | TGCGCCAGCAGCTTGGCAATCTCCCAAGAGACCCAGTACTTC
. | TRBJ2-7 | TRBV6-5 | many | CASSYFPGSEQYF | TGTGCCAGCAGTTATTTTCCCGGTAGCGAGCAGTACTTC
. | TRBJ2-3 | TRBV9 | . | CACSVEGDTHYF | .
TRBD1 | TRBJ1-5 | TRBV5-1 | many | CASSQTGDPNQPQHF | TGCGCCAGCAGCCAAACAGGGGATCCCAATCAGCCCCAGCATTTT
. | TRBJ1-1 | TRBV10-3 | many | CAIRRSWDTEAFF | TGTGCCATCAGGCGTAGCTGGGACACTGAAGCTTTCTTT
. | TRBJ1-6 | TRBV20-1 | many | CSLSGGNFADSPLHF | TGCAGTCTCTCTGGGGGTAATTTTGCAGATTCACCCCTCCACTTT
. | TRBJ2-5 | TRBV10-3 | many | CATSEAQETQYF | TGTGCCACTTCCGAGGCACAAGAGACCCAGTACTTC
TRBD1 | TRBJ2-5 | TRBV2 | . | CASSPRGSEETQYF | TGTGCCAGCAGTCCCAGGGGGTCAGAGGAGACCCAGTACTTC
. | TRBJ2-7 | TRBV5-1 | once | CASSLGAGGRSYDQYF | TGCGCCAGCAGCTTGGGGGCAGGGGGGCGGTCCTACGATCAGTACTTC
TRBD1 | TRBJ2-3 | TRBV29-1 | many | CSVALDRGPDTQYF | TGCAGCGTAGCCCTGGACAGGGGGCCAGATACGCAGTATTTT
. | TRBJ2-5 | TRBV12-3/TRBV12-4 | many | CASKRGTFGETQYF | TGTGCCAGCAAACGAGGGACGTTCGGAGAGACCCAGTACTTC
. | TRBJ2-1 | TRBV6-2/TRBV6-3 | many | CASTVGLAGYNEQFF | TGTGCCAGCACGGTAGGGCTAGCAGGGTACAATGAGCAGTTCTTC
TRBD1 | TRBJ2-2 | TRBV24-1 | many | CATSDPGQDTGELFF | TGTGCCACCAGTGACCCGGGACAGGACACCGGGGAGCTGTTTTTT
. | TRBJ2-5 | TRBV28 | many | CASSLAPDQETQYF | TGTGCCAGCAGTCTGGCTCCGGACCAAGAGACCCAGTACTTC
TRBD2 | TRBJ2-3 | TRBV20-1 | many | CSARIAGGYYSTDTQYF | TGCAGTGCTAGAATAGCGGGAGGCTATTATAGCACAGATACGCAGTATTTT
. | TRBJ1-1 | TRBV20-1 | many | CSARTVNTEAFF | TGCAGTGCTAGGACGGTGAACACTGAAGCTTTCTTT
TRBD2 | TRBJ2-7 | TRBV7-9 | few | CASSLTSGKDEQYF | TGTGCCAGCAGCTTAACTAGCGGGAAGGACGAGCAGTACTTC
. | TRBJ1-3 | TRBV12-3/TRBV12-4 | many | CASSRQYLSGNTIYF | TGTGCCAGCAGCCGTCAATACCTCTCTGGAAACACCATATATTTT
. | TRBJ1-1 | TRBV6-5 | . | CASGLTGLPEAFF | TGTGCCAGCGGCCTAACAGGGTTGCCTGAAGCTTTCTTT
. | TRBJ2-7 | TRBV11-2 | many | CASSPNSPNPSGEQYF | TGTGCCAGCAGCCCAAACTCCCCGAATCCTTCAGGGGAGCAGTACTTC
. | TRBJ1-1 | TRBV5-1 | many | CASSLREANTEAFF | TGCGCCAGCAGCCTCAGGGAGGCGAACACTGAAGCTTTCTTT
. | TRBJ2-5 | TRBV9 | many | CASSVDWEGETQYF | TGTGCCAGCAGCGTAGACTGGGAAGGAGAGACCCAGTACTTC
. | TRBJ1-4 | TRBV18 | many | CASSPGREEKLFF | TGTGCCAGCTCACCGGGACGTGAAGAAAAACTGTTTTTT
TRBD1 | TRBJ1-5 | TRBV29-1 | many | CSVLQGAGQPQHF | TGCAGCGTTTTACAGGGGGCCGGTCAGCCCCAGCATTTT
. | TRBJ1-1 | TRBV5-4 | . | CASSLALGPTEAFF | TGTGCCAGCAGCTTGGCCCTGGGGCCAACTGAAGCTTTCTTT
TRBD2 | TRBJ2-7 | TRBV5-1 | many | CASSLGGGLAGPSYEQYF | TGCGCCAGCAGCCTCGGGGGGGGACTAGCGGGACCTTCCTACGAGCAGTACTTC
TRBD1 | TRBJ2-7 | TRBV27 | many | CASSPGTGKPYEQYF | TGTGCCAGCAGTCCCGGGACAGGGAAACCCTACGAGCAGTACTTC
. | TRBJ2-7 | TRBV11-3 | . | CASSRMGGRASYEQYF | TGTGCCAGCAGCAGAATGGGTGGCAGGGCCTCCTACGAGCAGTACTTC
TRBD1 | TRBJ2-1 | TRBV5-5 | many | CASSTGDRTYNEQFF | TGTGCCAGCTCAACCGGGGACAGAACCTACAATGAGCAGTTCTTC
. | TRBJ1-5 | TRBV9 | many | CASSVGGPNSNQPQHF | TGTGCCAGCAGCGTAGGTGGACCAAATAGCAATCAGCCCCAGCATTTT
. | TRBJ2-3 | TRBV3-1 | many | CASSQVSGSTDTQYF | TGTGCCAGCAGCCAAGTAAGCGGGAGCACAGATACGCAGTATTTT
TRBD2 | TRBJ2-5 | TRBV4-2 | many | CASSPGLAEKETQYF | TGTGCCAGCAGCCCGGGACTAGCGGAGAAAGAGACCCAGTACTTC
TRBD1 | TRBJ1-1 | TRBV5-1 | many | CASSRGQGNTEAFF | TGCGCCAGCAGCCGGGGACAGGGGAACACTGAAGCTTTCTTT
. | TRBJ1-2 | TRBV24-1 | many | CATSDQGPYGYTF | TGTGCCACCAGTGATCAGGGGCCCTATGGCTACACCTTC